This section outlines one TCR beta chain sequence together with its context. The target antigen is unknown. Clones were sequenced by immunoSEQ multiplex PCR, and TCRdb holds only the in-frame ones, with some missing. This table has 50,000 or so clones, 70% to 90% appearing once. Individuals having autoimmune disease history or systemic immunosuppression were not enrolled. These data belong to a study of OX40 agonist ivuxolimab in advanced cancers. Findings and caveats of the study: Low levels of normalized T-cell clonal expansion also appeared in some nonresponders.

V lost 3 bases to trimming and J lost 0 bases; unmatched junction nucleotides: 7. Germline assignment: CDR1 GTSNPN and CDR2 SVGIG (reference sequence). The CDR3 runs 16 residues. The TCR was taken from an adult with an advanced solid tumor such as melanoma, head and neck, liver or kidney cancer. This chain uses TRBV30 with TRBJ2-5; 10 nucleotides line up with TRBD2. Here the sequenced sample was CD4+ or CD8+ T cells sorted from blood, taken in a trial of the OX40 agonist ivuxolimab. The CDR3 sequence is CAWRSGGAQYQETQYF. CDR3 DNA sequence: TGTGCCTGGAGAAGCGGGGGGGCCCAATACCAAGAGACCCAGTACTTC.